One and the same sample provided the 32 T cell receptor beta chains below, sequenced in a study of beta chain features in type 1 diabetes. The isolated RNA, all of it, was reverse transcribed, so expressed TCRB transcripts were what got sequenced. Libraries were prepared by immunoSEQ multiplex PCR; TCRdb keeps only in-frame clonotypes and omits some of them. There are approximately 110,000 clones in the sample; 30% to 40% occur only once, and over 0.05% lies in the top ten. Sequenced input: stem cell memory CD4+ T cells from blood. The receptors derive from a woman younger than 35 in good health.

The chain employs TRBV5-1 and TRBJ2-5, with 12 bases fitting TRBD2. The trim removed 3 bases at V and 3 bases at J, leaving 6 bases unmatched. The CDR3 extends over 16 amino acids. Germline V CDR1 and CDR2: SGHRS, YFSETQ. In DNA, the CDR3 is TGCGCCAGCAGCTGGGGACTAGCGGGCCCGAAAGAGACCCAGTACTTC. It yields the protein CASSWGLAGPKETQYF.

This clone has a handful of counts. V and J are TRBV28 and TRBJ2-1; 9 bases fit TRBD1. CDR1 and CDR2 (germline): MDHEN, SYDVKM. The CDR3 is 16 residues long. Germline trimming cut 6 bases from V and 3 bases from J; bases unmatched to any gene: 9. The CDR3 DNA follows: TGTGCCAGCAGCCCCCTCGGACAGGGGAACTACAATGAGCAGTTCTTC. Translated, it gives CASSPLGQGNYNEQFF.

This clone was seen a handful of times. The gene calls are TRBV9 and TRBJ2-5; 11 bases line up with TRBD2. Per germline, CDR1 SGDLS and CDR2 YYNGEE. V dropped 3 bases and J dropped 5; count of bases not matched to a gene: 6. The CDR3 is 15 residues long. The chain's CDR3 is CASSARLAGWETQYF. The CDR3 coding sequence is TGTGCCAGCAGCGCCAGACTAGCGGGGTGGGAGACCCAGTACTTC.

This clone was counted between two and nine times. The chain carries TRBV21-1 and TRBJ1-5; the table gives TRBD1 as D, unverified against the DNA. TRBV21-1 is a pseudogene. The CDR3 spans 12 residues. CDR3 in amino acids: CASSKPGQPSNF. The CDR3 DNA reads TGTGCCAGCAGCAAGCCGGGACAGCCTTCCAATTTT.

The J gene is TRBJ1-2, the V gene TRBV7-9; 9 positions agree with TRBD1. V shed 5 bases, J shed 6 bases, and the junction held 4 bases outside the gene matches. This CDR3 comprises 13 residues. CDR1 and CDR2 from the germline V gene are SEHNR and FQNEAQ (reference sequence). The DNA for the CDR3 is TGTGCCAGCAGCGTGAGGGACAGGGATGGCTACACCTTC. The encoded protein is CASSVRDRDGYTF.

The chain joins TRBV6-5 to TRBJ1-1, with 8 nucleotides matching TRBD1. The germline V gene encodes CDR1 MNHEY and CDR2 SVGAGI. Trimming cost V 4 bases and J 8 bases; bases outside gene matches: 9. The CDR3 loop spans 14 amino acids. CDR3 region: CASSSGQGGMEAFF. CDR3 DNA sequence: TGTGCCAGCAGTTCTGGACAGGGCGGTATGGAAGCTTTCTTT.

V is TRBV18 and J is TRBJ2-3; TRBD2 agrees at 8 bases. Germline V gives CDR1 KGHSH, CDR2 LQKENI. Trimming at V came to 1 base and at J to 0 bases, leaving 15 bases not matched to a gene. This CDR3 has 20 amino acids. The CDR3 is CASSPLAAGGWTSSTDTQYF. CDR3 nucleotide sequence: TGTGCCAGCTCACCACTCGCGGCGGGAGGTTGGACCTCTAGCACAGATACGCAGTATTTT.

The V and J genes are TRBV28 and TRBJ2-7, with TRBD1 matching 10 bases. The length of the CDR3 is 15 residues. The germline V gene has CDR1 MDHEN and CDR2 SYDVKM. The V segment lost 7 bases and the J segment 2 bases; nucleotides outside the gene matches: 8. CDR3 in DNA: TGTGCCAGCACCGGGGCCGGGACAGGGGCCTACGAGCAGTACTTC. Translation: CASTGAGTGAYEQYF.

The rearrangement links TRBV7-9 to TRBJ2-7; the D gene is possibly TRBD2 (6 bases). CDR1 SEHNR and CDR2 FQNEAQ come from the germline V gene (reference sequence). V dropped 0 bases and J dropped 5 bases, with 17 bases sitting between them. This CDR3 has 16 residues. CDR3 loop: CASSLAIAGGRDEQYF. Written as DNA, the CDR3 is TGTGCCAGCAGCTTAGCGATCGCCGGGGGAAGGGACGAGCAGTACTTC.

The chain joins TRBV10-3 to TRBJ2-7, with D possibly TRBD1 on 5 matching bases. Germline CDR1 reads ENHRY; CDR2 reads SYGVKD. The CDR3 runs 13 residues. Trimming stripped 6 bases from V and 0 bases from J, with 9 bases between. Written as DNA, the CDR3 is TGTGCCATCAGCACAGGTTACTCCTACGAGCAGTACTTC. Protein product: CAISTGYSYEQYF.

This chain uses TRBV11-2 with TRBJ1-3; D remains unclear. V was shortened by 3 bases and J by 0 bases, with 9 bases between the two germline ends. Per the germline V gene, CDR1 is SGHAT and CDR2 is FQNNGV. The CDR3 is made up of 15 amino acids. CDR3 coding DNA: TGTGCCAGCAGCTTTGAGACATACTCTGGAAACACCATATATTTT. Its translation: CASSFETYSGNTIYF.

The chain is built from TRBV5-1 and TRBJ2-4; 12 positions agree with TRBD1. The CDR3 is 18 amino acids. The germline V gene encodes CDR1 SGHRS and CDR2 YFSETQ. The V gene end was trimmed by 3 bases and the J gene end by 1 base; junction bases not matched to a gene: 8. CDR3 amino acids: CASSWGQGAITAKNIQYF. In DNA, the CDR3 is TGCGCCAGCAGCTGGGGACAGGGGGCGATTACCGCCAAAAACATTCAGTACTTC.

This chain uses TRBV5-4 with TRBJ1-3; D is unresolved. The CDR3 runs to 15 residues. The V end was cut by 4 bases, the J end by 0 bases, with 11 bases between. Germline CDR1 reads SGHNT; CDR2 reads YYREEE (reference sequence). The CDR3 coding sequence is TGTGCCAGCAGCCGCGAGGGATTCTCTGGAAACACCATATATTTT. As protein: CASSREGFSGNTIYF.

V is TRBV9 and J is TRBJ1-2, with a weak D call TRBD1 (5 bases). V was trimmed by 8 bases and J by 5 bases, leaving 16 bases between them. From germline, CDR1 is SGDLS and CDR2 YYNGEE. The length of the CDR3 is 13 residues. CDR3: CASATEPNYGYTF. DNA of the CDR3: TGTGCCAGTGCGACAGAACCAAATTATGGCTACACCTTC.

This chain's CDR3 is CASGLAADNEQFF. In nucleotides, the CDR3 is TGTGCCAGCGGACTAGCGGCAGACAATGAGCAGTTCTTC. The chain recombines TRBV28 with TRBJ2-1, with TRBD2 matching over 10 bases. Germline trimming cut 8 bases from V and 5 bases from J; bases unmatched to any gene: 3. CDR1 is MDHEN and CDR2 is SYDVKM in the germline V gene. The CDR3 has 13 amino acids.

The V and J genes are TRBV30 and TRBJ2-4; TRBD1 aligns across 10 bases. The germline gives CDR1 GTSNPN, CDR2 SVGIG (reference sequence). The CDR3 length is 16 residues. The V and J ends lost 3 bases and 3 bases, in that order; junction bases with no gene match: 8. CDR3 sequence reads: CAWRGTGVGFKNIQYF. The CDR3 DNA sequence: TGTGCCTGGAGGGGGACAGGGGTTGGTTTCAAAAACATTCAGTACTTC. Full variable domain (outside the CDR3, taken from reference TRBV30 and TRBJ2-4): SQTIHQWPATLVQPVGSPLSLECTVEGTSNPNLYWYRQAAGRGLQLLFYSVGIGQISSEVPQNLSASRPQDRQFILSSKKLLLSDSGFYLCAWRGTGVGFKNIQYFGAGTRLSVL.

The chain is built from TRBV15 and TRBJ1-2; D remains ambiguous. CDR3 length equals 15 residues. Trimming left V 1 base short and J 2 bases short, with 11 bases between. Germline V gene lookup returns CDR1 LNHNV and CDR2 YYDKDF (reference sequence). The CDR3 DNA sequence: TGTGCCACCAGCAGAGGGGGAGCTTCCAACTATGGCTACACCTTC. Protein sequence: CATSRGGASNYGYTF. Combining the CDR3 with reference TRBV15 and TRBJ1-2 gives the whole variable domain DAMVIQNPRYQVTQFGKPVTLSCSQTLNHNVMYWYQQKSSQAPKLLFHYYDKDFNNEADTPDNFQSRRPNTSFCFLDIRSPGLGDTAMYLCATSRGGASNYGYTFGSGTRLTVV.

This clone was recorded a few times. The rearrangement joins TRBV9 to TRBJ2-2; 8 bases align to TRBD2. The CDR3 is 17 amino acids. Trimming removed 2 bases from V and 0 bases from J; junction bases left unmatched: 6. In germline, CDR1 is SGDLS, CDR2 YYNGEE. This chain's CDR3 is CASSVHLAGSNTGELFF. The CDR3 nucleotides read TGTGCCAGCAGCGTTCATTTAGCGGGGTCGAACACCGGGGAGCTGTTTTTT.

The V and J genes are TRBV10-1 and TRBJ2-7, with D tentatively TRBD1 (5 bases). Trimming left V 5 bases short and J 1 base short, with 9 bases between. The CDR3 extends over 13 amino acids. Germline assignment: CDR1 WNHNN and CDR2 SYGVQD (reference sequence). Here the CDR3 reads CASSRTNSYEQYF. CDR3 nucleotides: TGCGCCAGCAGTAGGACAAATTCCTACGAGCAGTACTTC.

This sequence joins TRBV15 and TRBJ1-4; D unresolved. Per the germline V gene, CDR1 is LNHNV and CDR2 is YYDKDF (reference sequence). Trimming pared 0 bases from V and 6 bases from J, leaving 14 bases between. The CDR3 covers 16 residues. CDR3 nucleotide sequence: TGTGCCACCAGCAGAGATGGTACCGGGGTTCATGAAAAACTGTTTTTT. As protein: CATSRDGTGVHEKLFF.

This clone occurred a few times. J is TRBJ2-7 and V is TRBV5-1; D is possibly TRBD2 (6 bases). Trimming took off 0 bases at V and 3 bases at J, with 16 bases between the two ends. The germline CDR1 and CDR2 sequences are SGHRS and YFSETQ. This CDR3 has 16 residues. In nucleotides, the CDR3 is TGCGCCAGCAGCTTGGGGACCGCCCCGGGGGACTACGAGCAGTACTTC. Protein: CASSLGTAPGDYEQYF.

The V and J genes are TRBV2 and TRBJ2-7; TRBD1 agrees at 9 bases. There are 14 residues in the CDR3. CDR1 SNHLY and CDR2 FYNNEI come from the germline V gene. Trimming at V came to 5 bases and at J to 1 base, leaving 3 bases not matched to a gene. Written as DNA, the CDR3 is TGTGCCAGCAGTCGGGACAGGGCTTCCTACGAGCAGTACTTC. This codes for CASSRDRASYEQYF.

CDR3 in amino acids: CASSQGLAKTYNEQFF. For the CDR3, the DNA is TGCGCCAGCAGCCAAGGACTAGCGAAAACCTACAATGAGCAGTTCTTC. The chain links TRBV5-1 to TRBJ2-1; 9 bases map to TRBD2. The CDR3 has 16 residues. Trimming at V came to 4 bases and at J to 2 bases, leaving 7 bases not matched to a gene. Germline V gives CDR1 SGHRS, CDR2 YFSETQ.

V gene TRBV18 combines with J gene TRBJ1-1, with 7 bases fitting TRBD1. With V trimmed by 4 bases and J by 4 bases, 12 bases remained unmatched. CDR1 KGHSH and CDR2 LQKENI come from the germline V gene. The CDR3 loop spans 16 amino acids. As DNA, the CDR3 is TGTGCCAGCTCACGTAGGGGGCAGGGGTTGACCACTGAAGCTTTCTTT. This encodes CASSRRGQGLTTEAFF.

The chain uses TRBV6-5 and TRBJ1-5; D gene uncertain. The CDR3 contains 16 residues. Germline loops: CDR1 MNHEY, CDR2 SVGAGI. V was cut by 2 bases and J by 2 bases, with 13 bases left in between. The DNA for the CDR3 is TGTGCCAGCAGTTACGGGCGGAGGAAAGGCAATCAGCCCCAGCATTTT. It encodes CASSYGRRKGNQPQHF.

The chain has TRBV9 and TRBJ2-1, with 9 bases that match TRBD1. This CDR3 comprises 15 residues. Germline-derived CDR1 and CDR2 are SGDLS and YYNGEE. V lost 4 bases and J lost 7; bases outside the gene matches: 9. CDR3 sequence (DNA): TGTGCCAGCAGCCCCGGGACAGGGAGGTGGAATGAGCAGTTCTTC. Translating it yields CASSPGTGRWNEQFF.

This clone was found a few times. The chain recombines TRBV5-4 with TRBJ1-1, with D perhaps matching TRBD1 (6 bases). The CDR3 has 15 residues. V was clipped by 0 bases and J by 0 bases, with 9 bases between them. The germline CDR1 and CDR2 sequences are SGHNT and YYREEE (reference sequence). CDR3 sequence reads: CASSLAGAVNTEAFF. CDR3 DNA: TGTGCCAGCAGCTTGGCAGGGGCGGTGAACACTGAAGCTTTCTTT.

The V gene is TRBV5-1, the J gene TRBJ2-7, with TRBD2 matching over 8 bases. Germline V gene sequence: CDR1 SGHRS, CDR2 YFSETQ. This CDR3 has 12 amino acids. V trimming: 3 bases; J trimming: 10 bases; junction bases outside the gene matches: 6. This CDR3 reads CASSSGLASQYF. The CDR3 DNA reads as TGCGCCAGCAGCTCTGGACTAGCTTCCCAGTACTTC.

This clone was picked up a small number of times. The chain uses TRBV4-3 and TRBJ1-2; 8 nucleotides match TRBD1. V dropped 0 bases and J dropped 8; count of bases not matched to a gene: 8. Germline-derived CDR1 and CDR2 are LGHNA and YSLEER. The CDR3 sequence is 15 residues long. Written as DNA, the CDR3 is TGCGCCAGCAGCCAAGATGACAGGGGAATGAGAGGCTACACCTTC. Translation gives CASSQDDRGMRGYTF.

The rearrangement joins TRBV11-2 to TRBJ2-5, with D possibly TRBD2 on 5 matching bases. Trimming cost V 6 bases and J 7 bases, with 21 bases left between them. The CDR3 covers 15 residues. Germline values: CDR1 SGHAT, CDR2 FQNNGV. DNA for the CDR3: TGTGCCAGCAGTTTAAAGGACCGCTGGAGCGGGACCCAGTACTTC. It yields the protein CASSLKDRWSGTQYF.

The J gene is TRBJ1-2, the V gene TRBV6-1, with D hard to call. The CDR3 contains 15 residues. V was trimmed by 4 bases and J by 0 bases, leaving 12 bases between them. Germline V CDR1 and CDR2: MNHNS, SASEGT. The CDR3 region has the DNA TGTGCCAGCAGTGGGAGGGTAGCTGCTAACTATGGCTACACCTTC. Translation gives CASSGRVAANYGYTF.

This clone was picked up a small number of times. V gene TRBV7-2 combines with J gene TRBJ1-4; perhaps TRBD1 as D (6 bases). The CDR3 spans 14 residues. Germline CDR1 SGHTA, CDR2 FQGNSA. V was clipped by 5 bases and J by 5 bases, with 12 bases between them. CDR3 loop: CASSQGRNNEKLFF. The CDR3 bases are TGTGCCAGCAGCCAGGGGCGGAACAATGAAAAACTGTTTTTT.